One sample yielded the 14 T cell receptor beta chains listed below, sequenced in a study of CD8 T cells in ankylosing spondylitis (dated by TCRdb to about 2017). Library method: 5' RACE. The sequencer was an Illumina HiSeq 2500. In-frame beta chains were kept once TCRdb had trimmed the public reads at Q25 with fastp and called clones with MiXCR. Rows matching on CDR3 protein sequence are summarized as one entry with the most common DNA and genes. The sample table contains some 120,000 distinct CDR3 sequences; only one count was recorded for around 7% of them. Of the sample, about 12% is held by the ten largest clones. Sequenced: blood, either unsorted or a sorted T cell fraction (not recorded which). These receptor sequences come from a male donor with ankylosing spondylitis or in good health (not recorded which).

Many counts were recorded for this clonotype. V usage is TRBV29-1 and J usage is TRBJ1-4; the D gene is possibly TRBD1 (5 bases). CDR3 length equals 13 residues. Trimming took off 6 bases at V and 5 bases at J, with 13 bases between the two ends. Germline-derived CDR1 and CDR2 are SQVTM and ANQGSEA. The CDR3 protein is CSVIRDGNEKLFF. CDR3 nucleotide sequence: TGCAGCGTCATCCGGGACGGAAATGAAAAACTGTTTTTT.

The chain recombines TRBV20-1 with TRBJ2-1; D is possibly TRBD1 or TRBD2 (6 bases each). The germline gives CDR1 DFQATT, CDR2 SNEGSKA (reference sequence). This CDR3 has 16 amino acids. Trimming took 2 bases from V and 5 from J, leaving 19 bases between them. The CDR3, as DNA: TGCAGTGCTAGACCCTGGCCGGAGGGGGGCCACAATGAGCAGTTCTTC. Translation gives CSARPWPEGGHNEQFF.

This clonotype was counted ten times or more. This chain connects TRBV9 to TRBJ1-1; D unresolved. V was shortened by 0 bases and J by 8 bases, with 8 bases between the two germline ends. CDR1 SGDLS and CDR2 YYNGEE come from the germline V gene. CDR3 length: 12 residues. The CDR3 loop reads CASSVEGGEAFF. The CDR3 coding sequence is TGTGCCAGCAGCGTAGAAGGAGGGGAAGCTTTCTTT.

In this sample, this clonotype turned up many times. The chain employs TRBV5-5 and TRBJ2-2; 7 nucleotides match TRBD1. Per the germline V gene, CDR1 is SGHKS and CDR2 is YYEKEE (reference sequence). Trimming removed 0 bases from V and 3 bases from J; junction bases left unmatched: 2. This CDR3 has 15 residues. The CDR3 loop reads CASSLVQGYTGELFF. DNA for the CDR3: TGTGCCAGCAGCTTGGTACAGGGGTACACCGGGGAGCTGTTTTTT.

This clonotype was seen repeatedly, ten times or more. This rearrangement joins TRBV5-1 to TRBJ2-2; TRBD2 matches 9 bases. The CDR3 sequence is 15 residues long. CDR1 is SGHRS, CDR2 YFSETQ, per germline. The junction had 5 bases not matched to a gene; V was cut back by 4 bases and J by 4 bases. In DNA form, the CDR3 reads TGCGCCAGCAGCGCGGGACTAGCAGGCACCGGGGAGCTGTTTTTT. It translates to CASSAGLAGTGELFF. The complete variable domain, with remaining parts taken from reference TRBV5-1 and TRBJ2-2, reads KAGVTQTPRYLIKTRGQQVTLSCSPISGHRSVSWYQQTPGQGLQFLFEYFSETQRNKGNFPGRFSGRQFSNSRSEMNVSTLELGDSALYLCASSAGLAGTGELFFGEGSRLTVL.

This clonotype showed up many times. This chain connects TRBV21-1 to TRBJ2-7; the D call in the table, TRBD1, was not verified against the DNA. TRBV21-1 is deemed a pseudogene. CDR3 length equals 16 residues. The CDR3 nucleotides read TGTGCCAGCAGCACCCTGGGCCAGGGGCCATACTACGAGCAGTACTTC. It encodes CASSTLGQGPYYEQYF.

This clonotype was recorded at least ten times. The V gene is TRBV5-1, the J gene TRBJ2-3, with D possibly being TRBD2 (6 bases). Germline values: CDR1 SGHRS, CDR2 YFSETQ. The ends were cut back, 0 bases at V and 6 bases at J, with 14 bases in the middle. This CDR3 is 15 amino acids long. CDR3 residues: CASSLVWGVLDTQYF. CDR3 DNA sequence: TGCGCCAGCAGCTTGGTGTGGGGGGTCTTGGATACGCAGTATTTT.

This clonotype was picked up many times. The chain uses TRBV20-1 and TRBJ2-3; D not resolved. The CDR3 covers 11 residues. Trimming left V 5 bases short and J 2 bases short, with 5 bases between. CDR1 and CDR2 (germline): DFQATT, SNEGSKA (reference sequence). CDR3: CSAQTTDTQYF. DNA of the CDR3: TGCAGTGCTCAAACCACAGATACGCAGTATTTT.

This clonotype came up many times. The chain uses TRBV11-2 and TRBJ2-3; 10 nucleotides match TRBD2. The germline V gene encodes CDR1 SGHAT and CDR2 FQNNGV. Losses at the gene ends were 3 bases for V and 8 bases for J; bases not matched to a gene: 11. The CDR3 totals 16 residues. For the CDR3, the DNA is TGTGCCAGCAGCTTCACTAGCGGGGCTATCCCTCCTACGCAGTATTTT. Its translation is CASSFTSGAIPPTQYF. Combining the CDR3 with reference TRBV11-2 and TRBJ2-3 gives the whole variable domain EAGVAQSPRYKIIEKRQSVAFWCNPISGHATLYWYQQILGQGPKLLIQFQNNGVVDDSQLPKDRFSAERLKGVDSTLKIQPAKLEDSAVYLCASSFTSGAIPPTQYFGPGTRLTVL.

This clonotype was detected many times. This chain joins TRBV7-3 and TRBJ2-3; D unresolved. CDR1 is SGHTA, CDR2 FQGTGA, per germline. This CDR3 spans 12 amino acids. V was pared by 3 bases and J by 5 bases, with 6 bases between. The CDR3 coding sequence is TGTGCCAGCAGCTTTAACCGAGATACGCAGTATTTT. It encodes CASSFNRDTQYF. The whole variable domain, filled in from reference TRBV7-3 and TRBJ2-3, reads GAGVSQTPSNKVTEKGKYVELRCDPISGHTALYWYRQSLGQGPEFLIYFQGTGAADDSGLPNDRFFAVRPEGSVSTLKIQRTERGDSAVYLCASSFNRDTQYFGPGTRLTVL.

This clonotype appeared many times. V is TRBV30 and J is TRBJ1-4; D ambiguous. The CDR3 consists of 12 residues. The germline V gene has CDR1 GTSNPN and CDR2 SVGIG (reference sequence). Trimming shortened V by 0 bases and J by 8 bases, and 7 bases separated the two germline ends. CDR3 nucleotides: TGTGCCTGGAGTGTAATAAGGGAAAAACTGTTTTTT. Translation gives CAWSVIREKLFF.

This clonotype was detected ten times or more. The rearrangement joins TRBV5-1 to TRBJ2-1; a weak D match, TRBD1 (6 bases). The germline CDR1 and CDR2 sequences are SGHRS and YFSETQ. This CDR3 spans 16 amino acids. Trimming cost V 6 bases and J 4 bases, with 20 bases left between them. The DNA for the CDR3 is TGCGCCAGCAAAGATAATGATGGGGGCCCATACAATGAGCAGTTCTTC. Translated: CASKDNDGGPYNEQFF.

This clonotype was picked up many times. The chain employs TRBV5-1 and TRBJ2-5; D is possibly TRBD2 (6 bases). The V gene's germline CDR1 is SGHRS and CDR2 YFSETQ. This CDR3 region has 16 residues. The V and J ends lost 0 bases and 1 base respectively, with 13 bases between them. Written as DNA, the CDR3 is TGCGCCAGCAGCTTGGGGATAGCGGCGGGCCAAGAGACCCAGTACTTC. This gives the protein CASSLGIAAGQETQYF.

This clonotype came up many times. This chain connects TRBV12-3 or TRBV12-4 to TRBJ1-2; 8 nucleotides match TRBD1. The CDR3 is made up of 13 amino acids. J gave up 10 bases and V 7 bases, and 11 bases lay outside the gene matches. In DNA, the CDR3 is TGTGCCAGCAAGCAGGGGGCGGGATTCGACTACACCTTC. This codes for CASKQGAGFDYTF.